The present entry profiles one TCR beta chain with its context. PCR was performed using 60 Vbeta and 13 Jbeta primers. Libraries were prepared by immunoSEQ multiplex PCR; TCRdb keeps only in-frame clonotypes and omits some of them. Found here are about 160,000 clones, roughly 80% of them singletons; the top ten hold roughly 3.5%. The sample comes from a study of cytomegalovirus exposure and HLA in healthy donors. Germline V gives CDR1 SGDLS, CDR2 YYNGEE. Trimming took 6 bases from V and 3 from J; bases not matched to a gene: 10. CDR3 length: 16 amino acids. V usage is TRBV9 and J usage is TRBJ2-2; 8 nucleotides line up with TRBD2. This TCR derives from a man aged 30 to 39 in good health and CMV-seropositive. The sample was PBMCs. In nucleotides, the CDR3 is TGTGCCAGCAACCCCACAGCGGGGGCCGACACCGGGGAGCTGTTTTTT. It is translated as CASNPTAGADTGELFF.